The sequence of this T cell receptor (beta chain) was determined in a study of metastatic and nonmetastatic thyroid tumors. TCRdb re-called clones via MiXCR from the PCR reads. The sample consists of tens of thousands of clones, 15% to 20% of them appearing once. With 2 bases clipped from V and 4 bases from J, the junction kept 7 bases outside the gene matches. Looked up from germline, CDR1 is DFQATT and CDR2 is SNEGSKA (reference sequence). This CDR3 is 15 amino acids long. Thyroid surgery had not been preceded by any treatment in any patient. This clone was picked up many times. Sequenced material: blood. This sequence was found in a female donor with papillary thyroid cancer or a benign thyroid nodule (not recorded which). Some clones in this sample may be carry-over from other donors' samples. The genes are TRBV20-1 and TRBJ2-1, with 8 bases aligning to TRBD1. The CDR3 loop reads CSARSPDRDYNEQFF. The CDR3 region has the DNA TGCAGTGCTAGATCCCCGGACAGGGATTACAATGAGCAGTTCTTC.